This is a list of T cell receptor beta chains from one sample in a study of blood T cell repertoires in COVID-19. Measured with immunoSEQ multiplex PCR; TCRdb has only the in-frame clones, and not every one. The table has approximately 62,000 clones, around four fifths seen once. Material: peripheral blood. The source of these receptors is a woman in her forties or fifties with active or convalescent COVID-19. CDR3s include the opening cysteine and the closing phenylalanine or tryptophan. A D gene is named only where the DNA matches it firmly. Size values are once, few and many counts, or a class for expanded clones, and some rows have none.

v_call	clone_size	d_call	j_call	cdr3_aa	cdr3_nt
TRBV9	.	.	TRBJ1-2	CASSGAPRVGASYGYTF	TGTGCCAGCAGCGGCGCCCCCCGGGTCGGAGCGAGCTATGGCTACACCTTC
TRBV7-3	.	.	TRBJ2-1	CASSRDSSPSYNEQFF	TGTGCCAGCAGCCGGGATTCCTCCCCCTCCTACAATGAGCAGTTCTTC
TRBV12-3/TRBV12-4	.	.	TRBJ2-1	CASSRGREQFF	TGTGCCAGCAGCAGGGGGAGGGAGCAGTTCTTC
TRBV10-3	.	TRBD2	TRBJ2-7	CAIRPGLADSYEQYF	TGTGCCATCAGACCCGGACTAGCGGACTCCTACGAGCAGTACTTC
TRBV7-2	.	.	TRBJ1-1	CASSTYPREEAFF	TGTGCCAGCAGTACCTACCCGAGGGAGGAGGCTTTCTTT
TRBV19	.	TRBD2	TRBJ2-5	CASSRGLAGGAGGTQYF	TGTGCCAGTAGTAGGGGACTAGCGGGAGGTGCCGGGGGGACCCAGTACTTC
TRBV4-1	.	.	TRBJ2-1	CASSQETSSYNEQFF	TGCGCCAGCAGCCAAGAGACTAGTTCCTACAATGAGCAGTTCTTC
TRBV27	.	TRBD1	TRBJ1-2	CASLPGDRVNYGYTF	TGTGCCAGCCTCCCTGGGGACAGGGTTAACTATGGCTACACCTTC
TRBV2	.	.	TRBJ1-1	CASSETYNMNTEAFF	TGTGCCAGCAGTGAAACATATAATATGAACACTGAAGCTTTCTTT
TRBV5-1	.	.	TRBJ2-2	CASSSLESNTGELFF	TGCGCCAGCAGTTCTTTGGAGTCGAACACCGGGGAGCTGTTTTTT
TRBV13	few	.	TRBJ2-5	CASSLGPTETQYF	TGTGCCAGCAGCTTAGGCCCTACAGAGACCCAGTACTTC
TRBV24-1	.	TRBD2	TRBJ2-2	CATSDQLASNTGELFF	TGTGCCACCAGTGACCAACTAGCGTCGAACACCGGGGAGCTGTTTTTT
TRBV5-1	.	.	TRBJ1-1	CASSLDSGNTEAFF	TGCGCCAGCAGCTTGGACAGCGGGAACACTGAAGCTTTCTTT
TRBV7-9	.	TRBD1	TRBJ1-1	CASRATGMNTEAFF	TGTGCCAGCAGGGCGACAGGGATGAACACTGAAGCTTTCTTT
TRBV9	.	TRBD2	TRBJ2-1	CASSVARGRAVNEQFF	TGTGCCAGCAGCGTAGCTCGTGGGAGGGCTGTCAATGAGCAGTTCTTC
TRBV13	few	.	TRBJ2-3	CASSLEGVGDTQYF	TGTGCCAGCAGCTTAGAAGGGGTTGGGGATACGCAGTATTTT
TRBV10-3	.	TRBD1	TRBJ1-4	CAISASGGSANEKLFF	TGTGCCATCAGTGCCTCAGGGGGATCTGCTAATGAAAAACTGTTTTTT
TRBV10-3	few	TRBD1	TRBJ1-5	CAISETGGHSNQPQHF	TGTGCCATCAGTGAGACAGGGGGCCATAGCAATCAGCCCCAGCATTTT
TRBV9	.	TRBD2	TRBJ2-1	CASSVSLAGGHEQFF	TGTGCCAGCAGCGTATCACTAGCGGGAGGCCATGAGCAGTTCTTC
TRBV24-1	.	TRBD1	TRBJ1-2	CATSDQGEYGYTF	TGTGCCACCAGTGATCAGGGGGAGTATGGCTACACCTTC
TRBV30	.	TRBD1	TRBJ1-4	CAVNRGGNEKLFF	TGTGCCGTCAACAGGGGAGGTAATGAAAAACTGTTTTTT
TRBV5-5	few	TRBD1	TRBJ1-2	CASSREGTGAYGYTF	TGTGCCAGCAGCCGGGAGGGGACAGGGGCCTATGGCTACACCTTC
TRBV5-5	.	TRBD1	TRBJ1-2	CASSPRDRGPFGYTF	TGTGCCAGCAGCCCCCGGGACAGGGGACCGTTCGGCTACACCTTC
TRBV6-2/TRBV6-3	.	TRBD1	TRBJ2-7	CASSYSGQGRGQYF	TGTGCCAGCAGTTACTCTGGACAGGGCAGGGGGCAGTACTTC
TRBV12-3/TRBV12-4	.	TRBD1	TRBJ1-2	CASSFLRGKSYTF	TGTGCCAGCAGTTTTCTCAGGGGGAAGAGCTACACCTTC
TRBV4-2	.	TRBD1	TRBJ1-3	CASSRGTDSGNTIYF	TGTGCCAGCAGCCGAGGGACAGACTCTGGAAACACCATATATTTT
TRBV27	.	.	TRBJ1-2	CASSLSGQGYGYTF	TGTGCCAGCAGTTTATCGGGACAAGGCTATGGCTACACCTTC
TRBV7-2	.	TRBD1	TRBJ1-3	CASSKPGQGGRTIYF	TGTGCCAGCAGCAAACCGGGACAGGGTGGCCGCACCATATATTTT
TRBV19	few	.	TRBJ2-2	CASSLTAGGELFF	TGTGCCAGTAGTCTTACAGCGGGCGGGGAGCTGTTTTTT
TRBV24-1	.	TRBD2	TRBJ2-5	CATSESLAGRGETQYF	TGTGCCACCAGTGAGAGTCTAGCGGGACGGGGAGAGACCCAGTACTTC
TRBV28	.	TRBD1	TRBJ1-2	CASSSPVLGQGFLGGYTF	TGTGCCAGCAGTTCCCCAGTTCTGGGACAGGGGTTTCTCGGGGGCTACACCTTC
TRBV30	few	.	TRBJ2-1	CASRGRSSYNEQFF	TGTGCCTCCCGAGGGAGGAGCTCCTACAATGAGCAGTTCTTC
TRBV5-1	.	.	TRBJ2-2	CASRPSRDPPGELFF	TGCGCCAGCAGGCCGAGCAGGGATCCTCCCGGGGAGCTGTTTTTT
TRBV7-9	.	TRBD1	TRBJ1-2	CASSTPTGEIYGYTF	TGTGCCAGCAGCACCCCGACAGGGGAAATCTATGGCTACACCTTC
TRBV25-1	.	TRBD1	TRBJ1-6	CASSDWNRGHSPLHF	TGTGCCAGCAGTGATTGGAACAGGGGACATTCACCCCTCCACTTT
TRBV30	.	TRBD1	TRBJ1-4	CAWSIQGPEKLFF	TGTGCCTGGAGCATACAGGGGCCTGAAAAACTGTTTTTT
TRBV11-2	.	TRBD2	TRBJ2-1	CASTRLAGRGNEQFF	TGTGCCAGCACCCGACTAGCGGGAAGAGGAAATGAGCAGTTCTTC
TRBV2	.	.	TRBJ2-5	CASSGQASEQETQYF	TGTGCCAGCAGTGGCCAAGCGAGCGAGCAAGAGACCCAGTACTTC
TRBV29-1	.	TRBD1	TRBJ2-1	CSVESRTGYNEQFF	TGCAGCGTTGAATCCCGGACAGGCTACAATGAGCAGTTCTTC
TRBV21-1	.	.	TRBJ2-7	CASSPPRRDGYEQYF	TGTGCCAGCAGCCCGCCGCGGAGGGATGGCTACGAGCAGTACTTC
TRBV6-5	.	.	TRBJ2-1	CASSSRRGAYNEQFF	TGTGCCAGCAGTTCACGGCGGGGAGCTTACAATGAGCAGTTCTTC
TRBV4-3	.	TRBD2	TRBJ2-5	CASSKSFSAGWETQYF	TGCGCCAGCAGCAAGAGCTTTTCAGCGGGGTGGGAGACCCAGTACTTC
TRBV7-2	once	.	TRBJ2-1	CASSLDGTPYNEQFF	TGTGCCAGCAGCTTGGACGGGACTCCCTACAATGAGCAGTTCTTC
TRBV29-1	.	.	TRBJ1-1	CSVLDSFIMNTEAFF	TGCAGCGTCCTCGACTCTTTTATCATGAACACTGAAGCTTTCTTT
TRBV10-3	.	TRBD1	TRBJ2-3	CAISRDRADTQYF	TGTGCCATCAGTCGGGACAGGGCGGATACGCAGTATTTT
TRBV6-5	many	.	TRBJ2-7	CASSRQRNSYEQYF	TGTGCCAGCAGTCGACAGAGAAACTCCTACGAGCAGTACTTC
TRBV5-6	.	TRBD2	TRBJ2-7	CASSLLAGSGEQYF	TGTGCCAGCAGCTTATTAGCGGGGTCCGGGGAGCAGTACTTC
TRBV3-1/TRBV3-2	.	.	TRBJ2-3	CASSLGGTLTDTQYF	TGTGCCAGCAGCCTAGGAGGTACCCTGACAGATACGCAGTATTTT
TRBV7-6	.	.	TRBJ2-7	CASSPGWSYEQYF	TGTGCCAGCAGTCCAGGGTGGTCCTACGAGCAGTACTTC
TRBV2	.	TRBD1	TRBJ1-5	CASGRDRQHF	TGTGCCAGCGGCCGGGACAGACAGCATTTT
TRBV19	few	TRBD1	TRBJ2-4	CASSRGTGENIQYF	TGTGCCAGTAGTAGGGGGACAGGTGAAAACATTCAGTACTTC
TRBV30	few	TRBD1	TRBJ1-2	CAWRGQILNYGYTF	TGTGCCTGGAGGGGACAGATCTTGAACTATGGCTACACCTTC
TRBV11-3	.	TRBD2	TRBJ2-2	CASSLAGGPGELFF	TGTGCCAGCAGCTTAGCGGGAGGGCCCGGGGAGCTGTTTTTT
TRBV2	.	TRBD2	TRBJ2-3	CASRPLAGTDTQYF	TGTGCCAGCAGACCGCTAGCGGGGACAGATACGCAGTATTTT
TRBV2	.	TRBD1	TRBJ2-7	CASGRDRPTVYSYEQYF	TGTGCCAGCGGACGGGACAGGCCCACGGTTTACTCCTACGAGCAGTACTTC
TRBV28	.	.	TRBJ2-5	CASSLSVGLGGLYQETQYF	TGTGCCAGCAGTTTATCGGTTGGTCTGGGGGGTCTGTACCAAGAGACCCAGTACTTC
TRBV3-1/TRBV3-2	.	.	TRBJ2-3	CASSQRGTDTQYF	TGTGCCAGCAGCCAGAGAGGCACAGATACGCAGTATTTT
TRBV6-2/TRBV6-3	.	TRBD2	TRBJ2-3	CASSTSRLAGVRDTQYF	TGTGCCAGCAGTACATCCAGACTAGCGGGAGTGCGAGATACGCAGTATTTT
TRBV19	.	.	TRBJ1-2	CASSIGTPSNYGYTF	TGTGCCAGTAGTATTGGGACACCTTCTAACTATGGCTACACCTTC
TRBV4-2	.	TRBD1	TRBJ2-5	CASSHGLGQTQETQYF	TGTGCCAGCAGCCATGGTTTGGGACAGACGCAAGAGACCCAGTACTTC